The clone carrying this T cell receptor beta chain was seen only a few times. As yet, its antigen is unknown. The CDR3 spans 13 residues. V shed 1 base and J shed 5 bases, with 6 bases lying between them. Germline V gives CDR1 SGHTA, CDR2 FQGTGA. Universal primer sites and UMIs were introduced during 5'RACE template-switching synthesis of TCR cDNA. TCRdb independently ran MiXCR on the 5' RACE reads; one entry per CDR3 protein. The sample holds 280,000 or so distinct CDR3 sequences, approximately 10% seen once. This sample stems from a study of T cells after yellow fever vaccination. The study's findings and limits: The secondary response was weaker but peaked faster, day 5 versus 15. Any FACS-sorted repertoire could hold abundant clonotypes that contaminate it from the bulk population. Although most clonotypes did not, a small share appeared in both CD4 and CD8 compartments.

The rearrangement joins TRBV7-3 to TRBJ2-4; D possibly corresponds to TRBD2 (6 bases). The sample was CD4+ T cells sorted from PBMCs, taken 5 days after the yellow fever booster vaccination. The source is a man between 18 and 35 years old who received the YFV17D yellow fever vaccine. The CDR3 nucleotides read TGTGCCAGCAGCTTAAGCGGGGAAAACATTCAGTACTTC. Its translation is CASSLSGENIQYF.